The rows below give T cell receptor beta chains drawn from one sample of a study of T cells in narcolepsy. Assay used: immunoSEQ multiplex PCR; TCRdb lists only in-frame clones, some missing. The profile shows about 18,000 clones, around 70% of them singletons. Sequencing was done on a sample of CD45RA- memory CD8+ T cells from PBMCs. These receptors all stem from a human donor with narcolepsy. Both conserved end residues are part of each CDR3. The D gene is left open where the match is weak. The size field is filled for only some rows; it gives once, few, many or a size class.

.	.	TRBV27	TRBJ1-2	CASKLTGPGYGYTF	TGTGCCAGCAAACTGACAGGCCCCGGCTATGGCTACACCTTC
once	TRBD1	TRBV6-4	TRBJ2-7	CASSSTGDSYEQYF	TGTGCCAGCAGTTCTACAGGGGATTCCTACGAGCAGTACTTC
.	TRBD2	TRBV7-7	TRBJ2-2	CASRPLATGELFF	TGTGCCAGCAGACCACTAGCGACCGGGGAGCTGTTTTTT
.	TRBD2	TRBV7-9	TRBJ2-1	CASSSPRGLAGEWDEQFF	TGTGCCAGCAGCTCACCACGGGGACTAGCTGGGGAATGGGATGAGCAGTTCTTC
.	TRBD1	TRBV7-6	TRBJ2-7	CASSLGWGQGPYEQYF	TGTGCCAGCAGCTTAGGGTGGGGACAGGGTCCCTACGAGCAGTACTTC
once	.	TRBV9	TRBJ1-5	CASSEAPTAQDQHF	TGTGCCAGCAGCGAGGCCCCGACAGCGCAGGATCAGCATTTT
.	TRBD2	TRBV2	TRBJ2-1	CASSETSGNEQFF	TGTGCCAGCAGTGAAACTAGCGGCAATGAGCAGTTCTTC
.	.	TRBV5-6	TRBJ2-5	CASTSVSGLETQYF	TGTGCCAGCACCTCTGTCAGCGGGCTTGAGACCCAGTACTTC
.	.	TRBV9	TRBJ2-7	CASSVGGDVSYEQYF	TGTGCCAGCAGCGTAGGGGGGGATGTGTCCTACGAGCAGTACTTT
once	.	TRBV6-1	TRBJ2-7	CASTPEFGVYEQYF	TGTGCCAGCACACCCGAATTTGGGGTCTACGAGCAGTACTTC
medium-sized	TRBD2	TRBV7-9	TRBJ2-1	CASSRLAGARDEQFF	TGTGCCAGCAGCCGACTAGCGGGAGCCAGGGATGAGCAGTTCTTC
.	.	TRBV11-2	TRBJ2-7	CASSLSGSYEQYF	TGTGCCAGCAGCTTATCGGGGTCCTACGAGCAGTACTTC
.	.	TRBV4-2	TRBJ1-1	CASSPLGRTEAFF	TGTGCCAGCAGCCCGTTAGGACGCACTGAAGCTTTCTTT
.	.	TRBV6-5	TRBJ2-7	CASTLGAGTPYEQYF	TGTGCCAGCACCCTCGGGGCAGGGACGCCCTACGAGCAGTACTTC
.	TRBD1	TRBV11-2	TRBJ1-1	CASSPGTGDTEAFF	TGTGCCAGCAGCCCGGGGACAGGGGACACTGAAGCTTTCTTT
.	.	TRBV10-2	TRBJ1-1	CASGEYTEAFF	TGCGCCAGCGGGGAATACACTGAAGCTTTCTTT
once	TRBD2	TRBV7-9	TRBJ2-3	CASSPTGTSGSTDTQYF	TGTGCCAGCAGCCCGACCGGGACTAGCGGGAGTACAGATACGCAGTATTTT
.	TRBD1	TRBV7-9	TRBJ2-7	CASSSPPGQDPYEQYF	TGTGCCAGCAGCTCCCCACCGGGACAGGACCCCTACGAGCAGTACTTC
.	.	TRBV2	TRBJ1-2	CASILPGQGGNYGYTF	TGTGCCAGCATCCTTCCGGGGCAGGGAGGTAACTATGGCTACACCTTC
once	.	TRBV7-9	TRBJ2-5	CASNQIQETQYF	TGTGCCAGCAACCAAATCCAAGAGACCCAGTACTTC
.	.	TRBV19	TRBJ2-2	CASSMAGYTGELFF	TGTGCCAGTAGTATGGCGGGTTACACCGGGGAGCTGTTTTTT
.	TRBD2	TRBV27	TRBJ2-2	CASSLWREGTGELFF	TGTGCCAGCAGTTTATGGCGGGAGGGCACCGGGGAGCTGTTTTTT
few	.	TRBV6-5	TRBJ1-5	CASSSGGYNQPQHF	TGTGCCAGCAGTTCTGGGGGATACAATCAGCCCCAGCATTTT
.	TRBD2	TRBV7-9	TRBJ2-7	CASSPTSVRTYEQYF	TGTGCCAGCAGCCCCACTAGCGTAAGGACTTACGAGCAGTACTTC
.	.	TRBV9	TRBJ2-1	CASSVGRLGTREQFF	TGTGCCAGCAGCGTAGGGCGTCTGGGGACCAGGGAGCAGTTCTTC
.	.	TRBV27	TRBJ2-5	CASSFWGSRETQYF	TGTGCCAGCAGTTTTTGGGGGAGCAGGGAGACCCAGTACTTC
.	TRBD1	TRBV27	TRBJ1-2	CASSLFGTGGFNYGYTF	TGTGCCAGCAGTTTATTTGGGACAGGGGGCTTTAACTATGGCTACACCTTC
.	.	TRBV29-1	TRBJ2-5	CSVAPEQAITEETQYF	TGCAGCGTTGCCCCCGAGCAGGCAATAACGGAGGAGACCCAGTACTTC
.	TRBD2	TRBV13	TRBJ2-3	CASSQAGGPYGTDTQYF	TGTGCCAGCAGCCAAGCGGGAGGGCCTTATGGGACAGATACGCAGTATTTT
.	TRBD1	TRBV5-4	TRBJ2-7	CASSSDRGYEQYF	TGTGCCAGCAGCTCAGACAGGGGATACGAGCAGTACTTC
.	.	TRBV7-2	TRBJ1-2	CASSSWEGDGGYTF	TGTGCCAGCAGCTCGTGGGAGGGAGACGGTGGCTACACCTTC
.	.	TRBV27	TRBJ2-7	CASSLSGHINEQYF	TGTGCCAGCAGTTTATCGGGACACATTAACGAGCAGTACTTC
.	TRBD1	TRBV29-1	TRBJ2-1	CSVEHRGSYNEQFF	TGCAGCGTGGAGCACAGGGGATCCTACAATGAGCAGTTCTTC
.	TRBD1	TRBV15	TRBJ2-7	CATSRVSGQGLDF	TGTGCCACCAGCAGAGTATCCGGACAGGGTTTGGACTTC
.	TRBD1	TRBV9	TRBJ1-2	CASSTGQGGGYTF	TGTGCCAGCAGCACCGGACAGGGAGGTGGCTACACCTTC
.	TRBD1	TRBV4-2	TRBJ1-1	CASSLFPTGEVWPEAFF	TGTGCCAGCAGCCTCTTCCCGACAGGGGAGGTTTGGCCTGAAGCTTTCTTT
.	.	TRBV10-3	TRBJ2-4	CAISEFGQGAGKNIQYF	TGTGCCATCAGTGAGTTTGGCCAGGGAGCGGGCAAAAACATTCAGTACTTC
.	TRBD1	TRBV5-6	TRBJ1-2	CASSTWTGPNYGYTF	TGTGCCAGCAGCACCTGGACAGGCCCTAACTATGGCTACACCTTC
few	.	TRBV5-1	TRBJ2-1	CASSLAEGVDNEQFF	TGCGCCAGCAGCTTGGCCGAGGGAGTTGACAATGAGCAGTTCTTC
.	TRBD2	TRBV7-6	TRBJ2-1	CASGSVGTTGGREQFF	TGTGCCAGCGGGTCAGTGGGGACTACTGGGGGACGTGAGCAGTTCTTC